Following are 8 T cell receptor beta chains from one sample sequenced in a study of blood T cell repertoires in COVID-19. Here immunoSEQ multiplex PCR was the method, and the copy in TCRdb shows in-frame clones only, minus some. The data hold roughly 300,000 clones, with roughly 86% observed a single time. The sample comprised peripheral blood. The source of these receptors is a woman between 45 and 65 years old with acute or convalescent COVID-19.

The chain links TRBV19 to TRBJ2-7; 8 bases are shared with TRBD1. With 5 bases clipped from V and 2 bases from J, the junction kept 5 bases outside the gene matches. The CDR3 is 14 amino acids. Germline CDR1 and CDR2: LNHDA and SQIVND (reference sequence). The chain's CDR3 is CASSSRQGPYEQYF. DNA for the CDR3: TGTGCCAGTAGTTCCCGACAGGGGCCCTACGAGCAGTACTTC.

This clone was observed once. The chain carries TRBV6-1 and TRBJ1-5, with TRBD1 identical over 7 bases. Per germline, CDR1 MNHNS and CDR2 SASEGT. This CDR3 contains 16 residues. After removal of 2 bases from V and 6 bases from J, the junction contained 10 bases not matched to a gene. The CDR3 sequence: CASSETIQNRGQPQHF. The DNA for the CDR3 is TGTGCCAGCAGTGAAACAATTCAGAACAGGGGTCAGCCCCAGCATTTT.

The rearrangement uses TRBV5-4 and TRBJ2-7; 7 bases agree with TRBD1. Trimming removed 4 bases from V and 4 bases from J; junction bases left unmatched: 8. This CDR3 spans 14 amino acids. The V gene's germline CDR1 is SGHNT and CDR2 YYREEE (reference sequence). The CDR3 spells CASSGTATMYEQYF. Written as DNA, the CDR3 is TGTGCCAGCAGCGGGACAGCAACCATGTACGAGCAGTACTTC.

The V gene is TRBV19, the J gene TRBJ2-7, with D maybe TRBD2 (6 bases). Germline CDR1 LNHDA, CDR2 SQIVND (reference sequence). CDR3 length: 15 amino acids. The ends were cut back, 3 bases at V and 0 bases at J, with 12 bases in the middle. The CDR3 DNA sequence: TGTGCCAGTAGTATGAGGGACTTAAACTCCTACGAGCAGTACTTC. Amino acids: CASSMRDLNSYEQYF.

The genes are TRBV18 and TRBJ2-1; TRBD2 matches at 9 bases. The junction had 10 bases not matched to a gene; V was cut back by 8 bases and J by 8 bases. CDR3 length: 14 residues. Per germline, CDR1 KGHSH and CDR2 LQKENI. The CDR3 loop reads CASTGLAGSHEQFF. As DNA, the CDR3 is TGTGCCAGCACCGGTCTAGCGGGATCTCATGAGCAGTTCTTC.

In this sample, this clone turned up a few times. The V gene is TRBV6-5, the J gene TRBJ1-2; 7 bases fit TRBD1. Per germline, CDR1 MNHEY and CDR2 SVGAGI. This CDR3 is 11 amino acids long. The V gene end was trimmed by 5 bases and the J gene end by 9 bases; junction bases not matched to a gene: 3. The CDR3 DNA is TGTGCCAGCAGTCAACAGGGGAGCTACACCTTC. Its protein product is CASSQQGSYTF.

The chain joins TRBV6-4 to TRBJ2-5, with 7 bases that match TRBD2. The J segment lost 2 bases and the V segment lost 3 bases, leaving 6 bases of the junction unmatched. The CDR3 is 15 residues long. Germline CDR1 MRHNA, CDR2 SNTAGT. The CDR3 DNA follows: TGTGCCAGCAGTGAGGGTCCAGCGGGACAAGAGACCCAGTACTTC. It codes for CASSEGPAGQETQYF.

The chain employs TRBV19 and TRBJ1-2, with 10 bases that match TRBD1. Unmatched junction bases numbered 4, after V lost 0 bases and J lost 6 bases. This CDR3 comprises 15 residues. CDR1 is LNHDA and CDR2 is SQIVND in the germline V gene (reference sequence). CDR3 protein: CASSIDPGTGDGYTF. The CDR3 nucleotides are TGTGCCAGTAGTATAGATCCCGGGACAGGGGATGGCTACACCTTC.